This is a list of T cell receptor beta chains from one sample in a study of T cells in Graves' hyperthyroidism and ophthalmopathy. TCRdb itself ran the multiplex PCR reads through MiXCR, one entry per CDR3 protein. The profile shows about 410,000 distinct CDR3 sequences, roughly 15% of them singletons. The sample was blood. The receptors were sampled from a man aged 18 to 30 with Graves' ophthalmopathy. Both conserved end residues are part of each CDR3. The order of the fields is D gene, clone size, J gene, V gene, CDR3 protein, CDR3 DNA. A D gene is named only where the DNA matches it firmly. Part of the rows lack a size; the others show once, few, many or a class for expanded clones.

. | many | TRBJ2-7 | TRBV6-2/TRBV6-3 | CASSYAPRTIADHPYEQYF | TGTGCCAGCAGTTACGCCCCCAGGACAATAGCGGACCATCCCTACGAGCAGTACTTC
. | . | TRBJ2-7 | TRBV10-1 | CASSGPSGYEQYF | TGCGCCAGCAGTGGGCCCAGTGGTTACGAGCAGTACTTC
. | few | TRBJ2-2 | TRBV24-1 | CATSARGYTGELFF | TGTGCCACCAGTGCTAGGGGTTACACCGGGGAGCTGTTTTTT
. | many | TRBJ1-2 | TRBV13 | CASSFGGVGYTF | TGTGCCAGCAGCTTCGGAGGGGTCGGCTACACCTTC
TRBD2 | few | TRBJ2-5 | TRBV5-1 | CASSWTAGGTQYF | TGCGCCAGCAGCTGGACAGCGGGGGGGACCCAGTACTTC
TRBD1 | many | TRBJ2-7 | TRBV11-2 | CASSWDRVYEQYF | TGTGCCAGCAGCTGGGACAGGGTCTACGAGCAGTACTTC
. | many | TRBJ1-1 | TRBV2 | CASSGGGPEAFF | TGTGCCAGCAGTGGGGGGGGGCCTGAAGCTTTCTTT
TRBD2 | many | TRBJ2-2 | TRBV3-1 | CASSTLTSGTGELFF | TGTGCCAGCAGCACCCTGACTAGCGGGACCGGGGAGCTGTTTTTT
TRBD1 | . | TRBJ1-1 | TRBV29-1 | CSVGGTENTEAFF | TGCAGCGTTGGAGGGACAGAAAACACTGAAGCTTTCTTT
TRBD1 | many | TRBJ1-2 | TRBV7-2 | CASSSTGTGGVGYTF | TGTGCCAGCAGCTCAACCGGGACAGGGGGCGTTGGCTACACCTTC
. | many | TRBJ2-6 | TRBV6-1 | CASSTAYSGANVLTF | TGTGCCAGCAGTACAGCGTACTCTGGGGCCAACGTCCTGACTTTC
. | many | TRBJ1-2 | TRBV5-1 | CASSPHDGAVNYGYTF | TGCGCCAGCAGCCCACATGATGGGGCTGTAAACTATGGCTACACCTTC
. | . | TRBJ2-2 | TRBV19 | CASSPKGRRVEGTGELFF | TGTGCCAGTAGTCCGAAGGGGCGACGGGTAGAGGGAACCGGGGAGCTGTTTTTT
TRBD2 | . | TRBJ2-2 | TRBV20-1 | CSARRTSGGGNTGELFF | TGCAGTGCTCGCAGGACTAGCGGGGGGGGGAACACCGGGGAGCTGTTTTTT
. | . | TRBJ2-1 | TRBV19 | CASTNLGRGGAYNEQFF | TGTGCCAGTACGAATCTGGGTAGGGGGGGGGCCTACAATGAGCAGTTCTTC
TRBD2 | many | TRBJ2-1 | TRBV10-1 | CASSERTSSHNEQFF | TGCGCCAGCAGTGAACGGACTAGCAGTCACAATGAGCAGTTCTTC
. | many | TRBJ1-1 | TRBV13 | CASSGPGSNTEAFF | TGTGCCAGCAGTGGCCCGGGCTCCAACACTGAAGCTTTCTTT
. | many | TRBJ2-7 | TRBV11-2 | CASSFPQGYEQYF | TGTGCCAGCAGCTTCCCCCAGGGCTACGAGCAGTACTTC
. | . | TRBJ2-1 | TRBV6-6 | CASSYEGFEQFF | TGTGCCAGCAGTTACGAGGGGTTTGAGCAGTTCTTC
. | many | TRBJ1-2 | TRBV5-5 | CASSPRDAYGYTF | TGTGCCAGCAGCCCCCGAGATGCCTATGGCTACACCTTC
TRBD1 | . | TRBJ2-7 | TRBV30 | CAWSVYTGTGFYEQYF | TGTGCCTGGAGTGTTTACACCGGGACAGGCTTCTACGAGCAGTACTTC
. | many | TRBJ1-1 | TRBV2 | CASSEKQSGTEAFF | TGTGCCAGCAGTGAAAAACAGAGCGGCACTGAAGCTTTCTTT
TRBD2 | many | TRBJ2-3 | TRBV12-3/TRBV12-4 | CASSPALAGLSTDTQYF | TGTGCCAGCAGCCCTGCCCTAGCGGGGCTCAGCACAGATACGCAGTATTTT
. | . | TRBJ2-3 | TRBV10-3 | CAITRDPSTDTQYF | TGTGCCATCACGAGGGACCCTAGCACAGATACGCAGTATTTT
TRBD2 | few | TRBJ2-1 | TRBV11-2 | CASSSTSSSGSRFF | TGTGCCAGCAGCTCAACCTCCTCTAGCGGGAGCAGGTTCTTC
. | many | TRBJ2-3 | TRBV7-6 | CASSLVPSALTDTQYF | TGTGCCAGCAGCTTAGTCCCTAGCGCACTCACAGATACGCAGTATTTT
TRBD1 | . | TRBJ2-7 | TRBV15 | CATSSDRAFYEQYF | TGTGCCACCAGCAGCGACAGGGCCTTCTACGAGCAGTACTTC
. | many | TRBJ1-2 | TRBV12-3/TRBV12-4 | CASSLRTVAGGYTF | TGTGCCAGCAGTTTACGGACGGTGGCGGGAGGCTACACCTTC
. | many | TRBJ1-3 | TRBV11-3 | CASSPRPTGNTIYF | TGTGCCAGCAGCCCCCGACCAACTGGAAACACCATATATTTT
. | many | TRBJ2-2 | TRBV6-1 | CASSDQFGLAGELFF | TGTGCCAGCAGTGACCAGTTTGGACTGGCCGGGGAGCTGTTTTTT
. | many | TRBJ1-2 | TRBV20-1 | CSARDSTNYGYTF | TGCAGTGCTAGAGACTCCACTAACTATGGCTACACCTTC
TRBD2 | . | TRBJ2-1 | TRBV29-1 | CSASGLAEDNEQFF | TGCAGCGCCTCAGGACTAGCGGAGGACAATGAGCAGTTCTTC